This T cell receptor beta chain was recorded in a study of CD8+ T cells in alopecia areata. Extraction of RNA preceded its reverse transcription into cDNA, which served as the sequencing template. Produced via immunoSEQ multiplex PCR; TCRdb's table is partial and in-frame only. Here the sample spans 250,000 or so clones, roughly two thirds being singletons. A remark on this clone: What it binds is not known.

Study results and limitations: Affected scalp, especially in alopecia totalis/universalis, had a higher clonality than normal scalp did.

The V gene lost 5 bases and the J gene lost 7 bases, with 11 bases spanning the gap. The CDR3 covers 12 residues. Germline lookup yields CDR1 SNHLY and CDR2 FYNNEI. This clonotype was sampled from a human donor with alopecia areata. The chain uses TRBV2 and TRBJ2-5, with D unresolved. Sequencing used CD4+ T cells sorted from blood, obtained at week 0. The CDR3 DNA reads TGTGCCAGCAGTAAAGACCCCGGGACCCAGTACTTC. Its translation: CASSKDPGTQYF.